The 21 T cell receptor beta chains below come from one sample, sequenced in a study of technical replicates of blood from several donors. The method was immunoSEQ multiplex PCR; TCRdb's version includes in-frame clones alone and lacks a portion of them. The sample holds tens of thousands of clones, roughly 97% seen once. Sequencing was carried out using T cells isolated from PBMCs. All receptors derive from a human donor in good health.

This clone appeared a single time. The CDR3 region is CSVGGGHTGGTYEQYF. The CDR3 DNA reads TGCAGCGTTGGAGGGGGGCATACAGGGGGGACCTACGAGCAGTACTTC. The chain combines TRBV29-1 with TRBJ2-7; TRBD1 agrees at 8 bases. This CDR3 has 16 amino acids. V shed 4 bases and J 2 bases; nucleotides not matched to a gene: 13. CDR1 SQVTM and CDR2 ANQGSEA come from the germline V gene.

The rearrangement uses TRBV6-5 and TRBJ2-6, with 7 positions matching TRBD1. The V segment lost 2 bases and the J segment 2 bases; nucleotides outside the gene matches: 0. Looked up from germline, CDR1 is MNHEY and CDR2 is SVGAGI. The CDR3 contains 15 residues. The CDR3 is CASSYQGAGANVLTF. CDR3 coding DNA: TGTGCCAGCAGTTACCAGGGGGCTGGGGCCAACGTCCTGACTTTC.

This clone was recorded only once. V usage is TRBV25-1 and J usage is TRBJ2-1, with 11 nucleotides matching TRBD2. CDR1 and CDR2 (germline): MGHDK, SYGVNS. CDR3 length equals 15 residues. V gave up 6 bases and J gave up 4 bases; unmatched junction bases: 5. CDR3 loop: CASRTGTSGYNEQFF. CDR3 DNA sequence: TGTGCCAGCAGGACCGGGACTAGCGGATACAATGAGCAGTTCTTC.

The chain employs TRBV7-9 and TRBJ2-3; possibly TRBD2 for D (6 bases). The CDR3 runs 15 residues. Germline CDR1 and CDR2: SEHNR and FQNEAQ (reference sequence). The germline V and J ends were trimmed by 6 bases and 2 bases, with 15 bases remaining between them. The CDR3 is CASSRRDLDTDTQYF. The CDR3 DNA sequence: TGTGCCAGCAGTAGGCGGGACTTAGACACAGATACGCAGTATTTT.

The chain employs TRBV29-1 and TRBJ2-1, with D perhaps TRBD2 (6 bases). The V end was cut by 4 bases, the J end by 6 bases, with 13 bases between. From germline, CDR1 is SQVTM and CDR2 ANQGSEA. The CDR3 has 13 amino acids. The DNA for the CDR3 is TGCAGCGTTGCAACCACTAGCAGCAATGAGCAGTTCTTC. This gives the protein CSVATTSSNEQFF.

This clone was seen a few times. The rearrangement uses TRBV10-3 and TRBJ1-1; tentatively, D is TRBD1 (6 bases). The length of the CDR3 is 14 residues. V lost 4 bases and J 4 bases, leaving 13 bases between the germline ends. The germline V gene has CDR1 ENHRY and CDR2 SYGVKD. The CDR3 bases are TGTGCCATCAGTGGACAACAGGGTTTCACTGAAGCTTTCTTT. Translating gives CAISGQQGFTEAFF.

V usage is TRBV18 and J usage is TRBJ1-5; no clear D gene. The CDR3 length is 12 residues. Trimming removed 3 bases from V and 7 bases from J, with 7 bases in between. Looked up from germline, CDR1 is KGHSH and CDR2 is LQKENI. In DNA form, the CDR3 reads TGTGCCAGCTCACCCATTGGCCAGCCCCAGCATTTT. Translation gives CASSPIGQPQHF.

The V gene is TRBV29-1, the J gene TRBJ2-7; D not certain. CDR3 length: 12 residues. Trimming shortened V by 5 bases and J by 0 bases, and 8 bases separated the two germline ends. Germline assignment: CDR1 SQVTM and CDR2 ANQGSEA. The CDR3 region is CSVRLSSYEQYF. CDR3 coding DNA: TGCAGCGTTAGACTCAGCTCCTACGAGCAGTACTTC.

The chain employs TRBV14 and TRBJ2-3; 10 bases map to TRBD2. The CDR3 has 15 residues. CDR1 is SGHDN and CDR2 is FVKESK in the germline V gene. V was pared by 6 bases and J by 1 base, with 4 bases of the junction left unmatched. The CDR3 DNA reads TGTGCCAGCAGTCCCACTAGCGGGGGCACAGATACGCAGTATTTT. It specifies CASSPTSGGTDTQYF.

The chain uses TRBV19 and TRBJ2-2; 8 positions match TRBD2. V dropped 5 bases and J dropped 7; count of bases not matched to a gene: 9. Germline CDR1 LNHDA, CDR2 SQIVND (reference sequence). This CDR3 has 15 residues. CDR3 amino acids: CASSLEREKVGELFF. In nucleotides, the CDR3 is TGTGCCAGTAGTCTCGAGCGGGAGAAGGTCGGGGAGCTGTTTTTT.

The chain is built from TRBV16 and TRBJ2-1; a possible D gene is TRBD2 (6 bases). V shed 3 bases and J shed 9 bases, with 6 bases lying between them. The V gene's germline CDR1 is KGHSY and CDR2 FQNENV. The CDR3 spans 11 residues. CDR3 region: CASSQGGEQFF. The CDR3 DNA reads as TGTGCCAGCAGCCAGGGAGGTGAGCAGTTCTTC.

This chain connects TRBV30 to TRBJ2-7; 9 nucleotides match TRBD1. CDR1 GTSNPN and CDR2 SVGIG come from the germline V gene (reference sequence). This CDR3 comprises 14 residues. J was trimmed by 3 bases and V by 6 bases; bases with no gene match: 9. The CDR3 DNA sequence: TGTGCCTGCAAACCCTCGACAGGGGGCTACGAGCAGTACTTC. Encoded protein: CACKPSTGGYEQYF.

The genes are TRBV19 and TRBJ1-5; possibly TRBD1 for D (5 bases). CDR1 is LNHDA, CDR2 SQIVND, per germline (reference sequence). This CDR3 has 13 amino acids. V lost 10 bases and J 7 bases, leaving 17 bases between the germline ends. The CDR3 protein is CATQGVDVQPQHF. The DNA of the CDR3 is TGTGCCACCCAAGGGGTTGACGTCCAGCCCCAGCATTTT.

This chain links TRBV10-3 with TRBJ2-1, with D unclear. This CDR3 spans 11 amino acids. The V end was cut by 8 bases, the J end by 9 bases, with 11 bases between. Germline V gene data show CDR1 as ENHRY and CDR2 as SYGVKD. This CDR3 is CAILSESEQFF. The CDR3 nucleotides read TGTGCCATCCTATCCGAGTCTGAGCAGTTCTTC.

The CDR3 region is CASKQREDNEQFF. The CDR3 region has the DNA TGTGCCAGCAAACAGCGGGAGGACAATGAGCAGTTCTTC. This chain links TRBV6-6 with TRBJ2-1; TRBD2 agrees at 9 bases. Trimming cost V 7 bases and J 5 bases; bases outside gene matches: 3. Germline-derived CDR1 and CDR2 are MNHNY and SVGAGI (reference sequence). CDR3 length: 13 amino acids.

The V gene is TRBV27, the J gene TRBJ1-4; unclear D gene. The germline V gene has CDR1 MNHEY and CDR2 SMNVEV (reference sequence). V was trimmed by 4 bases and J by 4 bases, leaving 4 bases between them. This CDR3 contains 12 residues. CDR3 region: CASSSSNEKLFF. The CDR3 coding sequence is TGTGCCAGCAGTTCGAGTAATGAAAAACTGTTTTTT.

This chain links TRBV20-1 with TRBJ2-1; D unresolved. Trimming cost V 3 bases and J 8 bases, with 8 bases left between them. The germline V gene has CDR1 DFQATT and CDR2 SNEGSKA (reference sequence). There are 11 residues in the CDR3. The CDR3 DNA is TGCAGTGCTAGTAATCCCGATGAGCAGTTCTTC. Translating gives CSASNPDEQFF.

This clone was recorded only once. The chain has TRBV15 and TRBJ1-4; D is possibly TRBD1 (5 bases). Germline values: CDR1 LNHNV, CDR2 YYDKDF (reference sequence). V was pared by 0 bases and J by 7 bases, with 6 bases between. The CDR3 consists of 13 residues. In DNA, the CDR3 is TGTGCCACCAGCAGAGATCAGGGTGAAAAACTGTTTTTT. This encodes CATSRDQGEKLFF.

The chain joins TRBV5-1 to TRBJ2-3, with 9 bases lining up with TRBD2. Germline-derived CDR1 and CDR2 are SGHRS and YFSETQ. This CDR3 has 16 residues. J was trimmed by 0 bases and V by 4 bases; bases with no gene match: 6. CDR3 in DNA: TGCGCCAGCAGCCCCACGGGACTAGCAAGCACAGATACGCAGTATTTT. Translating it yields CASSPTGLASTDTQYF. Supplemented by reference TRBV5-1 and TRBJ2-3, the full variable domain reads KAGVTQTPRYLIKTRGQQVTLSCSPISGHRSVSWYQQTPGQGLQFLFEYFSETQRNKGNFPGRFSGRQFSNSRSEMNVSTLELGDSALYLCASSPTGLASTDTQYFGPGTRLTVL.

The chain recombines TRBV5-6 with TRBJ2-7, with D perhaps matching TRBD1 (6 bases). Looked up from germline, CDR1 is SGHDT and CDR2 is YYEEEE. This CDR3 is built from 16 residues. The V gene lost 5 bases and the J gene lost 0 bases, with 18 bases spanning the gap. CDR3 region: CASRRRTVSLSYEQYF. In DNA, the CDR3 is TGTGCCAGCAGGAGACGGACAGTCTCCCTCTCCTACGAGCAGTACTTC.

A single count supports this clone. The chain couples TRBV6-5 to TRBJ2-7; D is unresolved. The germline CDR1 and CDR2 sequences are MNHEY and SVGAGI. The length of the CDR3 is 15 residues. V was trimmed by 0 bases and J by 2 bases, leaving 11 bases between them. The CDR3 loop reads CASSYSGPVTYEQYF. The CDR3 DNA is TGTGCCAGCAGTTACTCTGGTCCGGTTACCTACGAGCAGTACTTC.